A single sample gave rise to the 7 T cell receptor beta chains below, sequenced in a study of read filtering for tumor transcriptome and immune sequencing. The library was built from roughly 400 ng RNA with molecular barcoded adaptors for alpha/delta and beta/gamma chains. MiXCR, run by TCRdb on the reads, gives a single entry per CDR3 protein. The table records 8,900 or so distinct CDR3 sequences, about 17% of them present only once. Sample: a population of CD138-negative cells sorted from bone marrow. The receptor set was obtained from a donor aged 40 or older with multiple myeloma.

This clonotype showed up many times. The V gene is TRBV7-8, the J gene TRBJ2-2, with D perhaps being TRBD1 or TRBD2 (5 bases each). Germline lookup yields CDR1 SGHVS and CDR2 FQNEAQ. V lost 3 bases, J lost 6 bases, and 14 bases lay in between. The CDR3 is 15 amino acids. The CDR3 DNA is TGTGCCAGCAGCTTCACCGGGACGAGTCCCGGGGAGCTGTTTTTT. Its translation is CASSFTGTSPGELFF.

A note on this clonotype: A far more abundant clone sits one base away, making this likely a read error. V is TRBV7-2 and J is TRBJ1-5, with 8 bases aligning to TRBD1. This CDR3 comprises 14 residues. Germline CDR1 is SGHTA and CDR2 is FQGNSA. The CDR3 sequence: CASSLTGGNRPQHF. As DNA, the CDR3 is TGTGCCAGCAGCCTAACAGGGGGGAATCGGCCCCAGCATTTT.

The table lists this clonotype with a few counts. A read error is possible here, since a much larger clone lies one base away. Here the CDR3 reads CAISESLSGADTQYF. The DNA of the CDR3 is TGTGCCATCAGTGAGTCGTTATCAGGCGCAGATACGCAGTATTTT. The chain combines TRBV10-3 with TRBJ2-3; no firm D call. CDR1 is ENHRY and CDR2 is SYGVKD in the germline V gene. V gave up 0 bases and J gave up 4 bases, with 11 bases separating them. The CDR3 has 15 residues.

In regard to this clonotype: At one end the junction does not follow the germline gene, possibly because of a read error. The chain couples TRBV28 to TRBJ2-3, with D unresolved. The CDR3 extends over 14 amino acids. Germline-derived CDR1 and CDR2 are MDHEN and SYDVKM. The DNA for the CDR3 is TGTGCCGGCAGTCCACTACCACACACGGATACGCAGTATTTT. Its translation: CAGSPLPHTDTQYF.

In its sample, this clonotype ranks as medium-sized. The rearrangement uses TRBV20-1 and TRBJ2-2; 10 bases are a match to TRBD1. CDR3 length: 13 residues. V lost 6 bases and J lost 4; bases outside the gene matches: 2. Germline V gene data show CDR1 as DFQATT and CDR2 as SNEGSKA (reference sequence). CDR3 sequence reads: CSAGQGSTGELFF. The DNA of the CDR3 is TGCAGTGCGGGACAGGGGTCCACCGGGGAGCTGTTTTTT.

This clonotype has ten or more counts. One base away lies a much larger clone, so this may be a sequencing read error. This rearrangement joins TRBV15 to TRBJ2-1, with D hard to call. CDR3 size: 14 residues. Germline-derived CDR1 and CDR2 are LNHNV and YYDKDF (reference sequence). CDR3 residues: CATSRADAYNGQFF. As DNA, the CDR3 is TGTGCCACCAGCAGAGCGGACGCCTACAATGGGCAGTTCTTC.

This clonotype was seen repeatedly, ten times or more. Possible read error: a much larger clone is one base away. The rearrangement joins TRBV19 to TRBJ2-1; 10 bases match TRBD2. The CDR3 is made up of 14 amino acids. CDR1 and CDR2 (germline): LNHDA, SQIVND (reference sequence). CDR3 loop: CATSLAGVYNGQFF. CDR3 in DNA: TGTGCCACCTCCCTAGCGGGAGTCTACAATGGGCAGTTCTTC. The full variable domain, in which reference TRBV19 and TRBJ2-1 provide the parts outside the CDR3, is DGGITQSPKYLFRKEGQNVTLSCEQNLNHDAMYWYRQDPGQGLRLIYYSQIVNDFQKGDIAEGYSVSREKKESFPLTVTSAQKNPTAFYLCATSLAGVYNGQFFGPGTRLTVL.